Listed below are T cell receptor beta chains from one sample, sequenced in a study of cytomegalovirus exposure and HLA in healthy donors. Sequencing used immunoSEQ multiplex PCR; TCRdb keeps in-frame clones, though not all of them. Of some 130,000 clones listed, approximately 79% are singletons. Sequencing input: PBMCs. The receptors stem from a man in his forties or fifties in good health and CMV-seropositive. Each CDR3 is given with its conserved first and last residue. A D gene is named only where the DNA matches it firmly. Size is stated for part of the rows, as once, few or many counts, or as a class when the clone is expanded.

V	size	J	D	DNA	CDR3
TRBV5-1	.	TRBJ2-7	.	TGCGCCAGCAGCTTGGCTAGCAGGTCTCACTACGAGCAGTACTTC	CASSLASRSHYEQYF
TRBV7-2	.	TRBJ2-3	.	TGTGCCAGCAGCTCCCGGCTAGCGTCAAACACAGATACGCAGTATTTT	CASSSRLASNTDTQYF
TRBV7-9	.	TRBJ1-1	.	TGTGCCAGCAGCTGGGGGGGAGACACTGAAGCTTTCTTT	CASSWGGDTEAFF
TRBV5-8	.	TRBJ2-5	TRBD1	TGTGCCAGCAGGAGGCAGGGGGTTACCCGGGAGACCCAGTACTTC	CASRRQGVTRETQYF
TRBV5-6	.	TRBJ1-2	TRBD1	TGTGCCAGCAGCTTGGCCCCGACAGGGGGCTCGTATGGCTACACCTTC	CASSLAPTGGSYGYTF
TRBV18	.	TRBJ2-2	.	TGTGCCAGCTCACCGGTCCGACAGACATACAACACCGGGGAGCTGTTTTTT	CASSPVRQTYNTGELFF
TRBV19	.	TRBJ1-5	TRBD1	TGTGCCAGTAGCCAAGGACAGGGTTATCAGCCCCAGCATTTT	CASSQGQGYQPQHF
TRBV27	.	TRBJ1-1	.	TGTGCCAGCAGTTTGGCGGTCTTCACTGAAGCTTTCTTT	CASSLAVFTEAFF
TRBV30	.	TRBJ1-2	.	TGTGCCTGGACTAGGAGGACCCTTAACTATGGCTACACCTTC	CAWTRRTLNYGYTF
TRBV5-1	once	TRBJ2-5	TRBD2	TGCGCCAGCAGCTTGGTGCTAGCGGACCAAGAGACCCAGTACTTC	CASSLVLADQETQYF
TRBV6-5	.	TRBJ2-1	TRBD1	TGTGCCAGCAGCGACAGGGGATACAATGAGCAGTTCTTC	CASSDRGYNEQFF
TRBV18	.	TRBJ1-1	.	TGTGCCAGCTCACCCGCGGTGGTTACGTCTGAAGCTTTCTTT	CASSPAVVTSEAFF
TRBV19	once	TRBJ1-5	TRBD1	TGTGCCAGTTGTATAGGGACAGGGTTCTCGGGCAATCAGCCCCAGCATTTT	CASCIGTGFSGNQPQHF
TRBV28	once	TRBJ1-4	.	TGTGCCAGCAGTTTGTCATCAGGGCAGAGTGAAAAACTGTTTTTT	CASSLSSGQSEKLFF
TRBV4-1	.	TRBJ1-1	TRBD1	TGCGCCAGCAGCCAAGACGCCCCGGGACAGCGCTTGAACACTGAAGCTTTCTTT	CASSQDAPGQRLNTEAFF
TRBV29-1	few	TRBJ2-2	TRBD2	TGCAGCGTCCCTGGACTAGCCGCCCACACCGGGGAGCTGTTTTTT	CSVPGLAAHTGELFF
TRBV6-6	once	TRBJ1-1	.	TGTGCCAGCATTCCCGGGTCAGCGGCTGAAGCTTTCTTT	CASIPGSAAEAFF
TRBV19	.	TRBJ1-1	.	TGTGCCGGTAGCAGGAGGTCGAACACTGAAGCTTTCTTT	CAGSRRSNTEAFF
TRBV4-2	.	TRBJ2-1	.	TGTGCCAGCAGCCAAGGGTATGGGACTTCGAGCTCCTACAATGAGCAGTTCTTC	CASSQGYGTSSSYNEQFF
TRBV30	.	TRBJ1-5	.	TGTGCCTGGGCCGGGACCGTGCGGGGTCAGCCCCAGCATTTT	CAWAGTVRGQPQHF
TRBV30	.	TRBJ2-7	TRBD1	TGTGCCTGGAGTGGGGACAGAAAAACCTACGAGCAGTACTTC	CAWSGDRKTYEQYF
TRBV7-9	medium-sized	TRBJ2-7	.	TGTGCCAGCAGCCCGCATTGGACTACCTACGAGCAGTACTTC	CASSPHWTTYEQYF
TRBV2	.	TRBJ2-7	TRBD2	TGTGCCAGCAGACCCTCTAGCGGGGGGGGCTACGAGCAGTACTTC	CASRPSSGGGYEQYF
TRBV10-3	.	TRBJ2-3	.	TGTGCCATCAGTCAACCCACCCGACAGGCAGATACGCAGTATTTT	CAISQPTRQADTQYF
TRBV18	.	TRBJ1-3	TRBD1	TGTGCCAGCTCACTCTCCGGGACAGGGACGGGAAACACCATATATTTT	CASSLSGTGTGNTIYF
TRBV18	.	TRBJ1-2	TRBD1	TGTGCCAGCTCACCGGGACAGGGGGTAAACTATGGCTACACCTTC	CASSPGQGVNYGYTF
TRBV6-5	.	TRBJ2-1	TRBD2	TGTGCCAGCAGTTTGATAGCGGCGGGGGCCTACAATGAGCAGTTCTTC	CASSLIAAGAYNEQFF
TRBV7-3	.	TRBJ1-1	TRBD1	TGTGCCAGCAGCTCACTCGACAGGGGAATGAACACTGAAGCTTTCTTT	CASSSLDRGMNTEAFF
TRBV4-2	.	TRBJ2-3	.	TGTGCCAGCAGCCAAGATCTGGGGCAAGATACGCAGTATTTT	CASSQDLGQDTQYF
TRBV7-9	.	TRBJ2-2	.	TGTGCCAGCAGCCCAAGTGCCCGGGGTAACACCGGGGAGCTGTTTTTT	CASSPSARGNTGELFF
TRBV4-1	.	TRBJ1-4	.	TGCGCCAGCAGCCAAGGGGGGGTGGTTGAAAAACTGTTTTTT	CASSQGGVVEKLFF
TRBV28	.	TRBJ1-1	TRBD1	TGTGCCAGCAGGGTATGGGACAGGGCCCTAAGACGCATGAACACTGAAGCTTTCTTT	CASRVWDRALRRMNTEAFF
TRBV30	few	TRBJ1-5	.	TGTGCCTGGAGTGTGGCAGGTTTCAATCAGCCCCAGCATTTT	CAWSVAGFNQPQHF
TRBV6-1	.	TRBJ2-1	TRBD2	TGTGCCAGTGAGAGGGGACTAGCTGACAATGAGCAGTTCTTC	CASERGLADNEQFF
TRBV5-1	.	TRBJ2-5	.	TGCGCCAGCAGCTCCCAGGGTGGGGAGACCCAGTACTTC	CASSSQGGETQYF